This T cell receptor beta chain was sequenced during a study of spatial heterogeneity in lung cancer. Overall study results and limits: Compared with follow-up, resection was when ubiquitous expanded tumor TCRs appeared in blood more.

Time point indicated: blood at routine non-recurrence follow-up after resection. The authors sequenced whole RNA from tumor, nontumor lung or frozen PBMC without sorting. TCRdb itself ran the 5' RACE reads through MiXCR, one entry per CDR3 protein. The repertoire holds more than 2,000 distinct CDR3 sequences, with around 30% as singletons. In the case of this clonotype: Its antigen remains unknown. This beta chain lies outside the target of a library built for alpha chains; its clone size means little.

V was pared by 5 bases and J by 0 bases, with 4 bases of the junction left unmatched. CDR3 length: 15 amino acids. Germline loops: CDR1 MNHEY, CDR2 SMNVEV (reference sequence). The sequencing here drew on PBMCs, taken at follow-up. The V and J genes are TRBV27 and TRBJ2-3; the match to TRBD1 covers 8 bases. This TCR was recovered from a male donor with early-stage non-small cell lung cancer. The CDR3 protein is CASSLRGQSTDTQYF. The CDR3 nucleotides are TGTGCCAGCAGTCTCAGGGGGCAAAGCACAGATACGCAGTATTTT.